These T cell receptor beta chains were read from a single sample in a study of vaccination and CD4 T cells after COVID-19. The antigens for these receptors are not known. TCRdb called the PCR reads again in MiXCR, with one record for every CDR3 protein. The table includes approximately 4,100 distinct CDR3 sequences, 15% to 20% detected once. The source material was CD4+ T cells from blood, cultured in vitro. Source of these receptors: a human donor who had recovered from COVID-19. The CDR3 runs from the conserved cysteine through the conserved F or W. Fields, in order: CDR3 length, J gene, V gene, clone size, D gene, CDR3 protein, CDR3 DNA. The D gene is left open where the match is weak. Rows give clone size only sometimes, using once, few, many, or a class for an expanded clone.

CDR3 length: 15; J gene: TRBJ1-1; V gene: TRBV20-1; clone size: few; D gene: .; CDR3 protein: CSARDGGTGSTEAFF; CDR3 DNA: TGCAGTGCTAGAGATGGCGGGACCGGAAGTACTGAAGCTTTCTTT
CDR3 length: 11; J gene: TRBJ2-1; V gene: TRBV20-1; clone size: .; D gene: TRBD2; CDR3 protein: CSAERGNEQFF; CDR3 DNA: TGCAGTGCGGAGCGGGGGAATGAGCAGTTCTTC
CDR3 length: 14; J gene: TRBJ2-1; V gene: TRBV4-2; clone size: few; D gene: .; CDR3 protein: CASSQDILGYEQFF; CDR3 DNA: TGTGCCAGCAGCCAAGACATCTTGGGCTATGAGCAGTTCTTC
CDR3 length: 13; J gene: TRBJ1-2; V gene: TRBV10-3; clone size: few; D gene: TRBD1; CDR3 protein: CAISGDRNYGYTF; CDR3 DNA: TGTGCCATCAGTGGGGACAGAAACTATGGCTACACCTTC
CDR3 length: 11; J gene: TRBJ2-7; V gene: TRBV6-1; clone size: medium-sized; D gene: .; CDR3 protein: CASSEVGEQYF; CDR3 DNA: TGTGCCAGCAGTGAGGTGGGCGAGCAGTACTTC
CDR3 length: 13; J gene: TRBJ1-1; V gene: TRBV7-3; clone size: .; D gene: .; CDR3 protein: CASSPNTNTEAFF; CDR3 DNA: TGTGCCAGCAGCCCAAATACGAACACTGAAGCTTTCTTT
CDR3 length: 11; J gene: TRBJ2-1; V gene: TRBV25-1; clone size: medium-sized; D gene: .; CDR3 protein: CASDRYNEQFF; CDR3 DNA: TGTGCCAGCGACAGGTACAATGAGCAGTTCTTC
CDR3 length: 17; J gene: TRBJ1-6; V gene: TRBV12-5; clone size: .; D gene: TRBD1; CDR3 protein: CASGLVIGDRENSPLHF; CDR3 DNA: TGTGCTAGTGGTTTGGTAATTGGGGACAGGGAAAATTCACCCCTCCACTTT
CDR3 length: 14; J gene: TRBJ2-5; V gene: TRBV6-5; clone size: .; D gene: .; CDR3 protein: CASSYFSSEETQYF; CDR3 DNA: TGTGCCAGCAGTTACTTTTCTAGCGAAGAGACCCAGTACTTC
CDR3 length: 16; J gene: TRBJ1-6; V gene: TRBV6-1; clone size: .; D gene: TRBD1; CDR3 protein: CASRHRGAYYNSPLHF; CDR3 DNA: TGTGCCAGCAGGCACAGGGGGGCCTACTATAATTCACCCCTCCACTTT
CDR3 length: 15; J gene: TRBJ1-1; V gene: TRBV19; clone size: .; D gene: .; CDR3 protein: CAPLSGEKGNTEAFF; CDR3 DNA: TGTGCCCCCCTAAGCGGGGAGAAGGGGAACACTGAAGCTTTCTTT
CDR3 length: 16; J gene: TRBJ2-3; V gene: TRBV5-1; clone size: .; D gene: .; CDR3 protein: CASSLSGTVITDTQYF; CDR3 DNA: TGCGCCAGCAGCTTGTCGGGGACGGTTATCACAGATACGCAGTATTTT
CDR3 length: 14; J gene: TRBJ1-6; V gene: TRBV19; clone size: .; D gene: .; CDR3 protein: CASPPRRQGSPLHF; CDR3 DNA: TGTGCCAGCCCTCCCAGGAGGCAAGGTTCACCCCTCCACTTT
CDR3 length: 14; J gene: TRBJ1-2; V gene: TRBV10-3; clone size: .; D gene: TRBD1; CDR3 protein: CAIRARDSSHGYTF; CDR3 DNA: TGTGCCATCAGGGCCCGGGACAGTTCTCATGGCTACACCTTC
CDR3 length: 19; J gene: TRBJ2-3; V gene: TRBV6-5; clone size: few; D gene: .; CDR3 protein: CASSYSLPASGGGLDTQYF; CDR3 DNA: TGTGCCAGCAGTTACTCCTTGCCGGCTTCGGGGGGCGGCTTAGATACGCAGTATTTT
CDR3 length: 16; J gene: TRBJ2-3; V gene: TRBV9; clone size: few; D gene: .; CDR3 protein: CASSVGVYEGADTQYF; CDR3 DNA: TGTGCCAGCAGCGTAGGTGTATACGAGGGGGCAGATACGCAGTATTTT
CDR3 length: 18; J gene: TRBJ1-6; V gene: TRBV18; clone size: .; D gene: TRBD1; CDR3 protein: CASSPPLEGGGSNSPLHF; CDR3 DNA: TGTGCCAGCTCACCGCCTCTTGAAGGGGGCGGTAGTAATTCACCCCTCCACTTT
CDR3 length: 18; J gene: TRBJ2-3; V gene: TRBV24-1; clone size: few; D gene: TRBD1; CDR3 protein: CATSDGWGQGALRDTQYF; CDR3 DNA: TGTGCCACCAGTGATGGCTGGGGACAGGGGGCGCTCAGAGATACGCAGTATTTT
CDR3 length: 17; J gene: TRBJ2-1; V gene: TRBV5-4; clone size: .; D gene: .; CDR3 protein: CASSLNPPGSNYNEQFF; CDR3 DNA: TGTGCCAGCAGCTTAAACCCTCCAGGGTCAAATTATAATGAGCAGTTCTTC
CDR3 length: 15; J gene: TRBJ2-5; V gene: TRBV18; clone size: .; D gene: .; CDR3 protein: CASSLQRQEQETQYF; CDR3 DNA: TGTGCCAGCTCACTCCAACGACAGGAACAAGAGACCCAGTACTTC
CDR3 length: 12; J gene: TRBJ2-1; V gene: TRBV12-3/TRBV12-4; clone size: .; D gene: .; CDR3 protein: CASGGNYNEQFF; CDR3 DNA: TGTGCCAGCGGCGGCAATTACAATGAGCAGTTCTTC
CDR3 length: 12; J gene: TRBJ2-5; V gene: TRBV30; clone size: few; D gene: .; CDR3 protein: CAWKAGGETQYF; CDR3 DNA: TGTGCCTGGAAGGCAGGAGGGGAGACCCAGTACTTC
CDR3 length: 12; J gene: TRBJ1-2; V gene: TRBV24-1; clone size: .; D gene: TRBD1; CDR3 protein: CATSGQGGGYTF; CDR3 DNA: TGTGCCACCAGTGGACAGGGAGGAGGCTACACCTTC
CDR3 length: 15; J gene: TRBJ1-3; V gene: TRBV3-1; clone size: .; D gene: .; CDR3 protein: CASSQAVRAGNTIYF; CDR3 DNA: TGTGCCAGCAGCCAAGCTGTCAGGGCTGGAAACACCATATATTTT
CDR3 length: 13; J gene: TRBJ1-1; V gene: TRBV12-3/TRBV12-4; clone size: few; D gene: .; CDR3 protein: CASSILMGSEAFF; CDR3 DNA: TGTGCCAGCAGCATCTTAATGGGGTCGGAAGCTTTCTTT
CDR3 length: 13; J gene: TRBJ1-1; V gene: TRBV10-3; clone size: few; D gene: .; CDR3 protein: CAMQVRQDTEAFF; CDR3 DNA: TGTGCCATGCAGGTCAGGCAGGACACTGAAGCTTTCTTT
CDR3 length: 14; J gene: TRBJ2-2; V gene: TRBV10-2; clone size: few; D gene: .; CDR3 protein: CASRNQGNTGELFF; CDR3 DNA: TGCGCCAGCAGAAATCAGGGGAACACCGGGGAGCTGTTTTTT
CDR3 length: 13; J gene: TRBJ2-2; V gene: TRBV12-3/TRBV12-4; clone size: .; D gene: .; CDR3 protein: CASSLLITGELFF; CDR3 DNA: TGTGCCAGCAGTTTACTCATTACCGGGGAGCTGTTTTTT
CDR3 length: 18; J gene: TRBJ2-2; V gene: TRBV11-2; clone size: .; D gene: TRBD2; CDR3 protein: CASSSPSLRGVITGELFF; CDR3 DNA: TGTGCCAGCAGCTCCCCCAGCTTGCGGGGGGTGATCACCGGGGAGCTGTTTTTT
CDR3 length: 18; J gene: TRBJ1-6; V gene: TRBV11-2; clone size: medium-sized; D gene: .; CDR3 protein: CASSLGMGTGAYNSPLHF; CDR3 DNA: TGTGCCAGCAGCTTAGGGATGGGGACGGGCGCCTATAATTCACCCCTCCACTTT
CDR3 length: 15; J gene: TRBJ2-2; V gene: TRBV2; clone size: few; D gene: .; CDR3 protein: CASSEAAGYTGELFF; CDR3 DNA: TGTGCCAGCAGTGAAGCTGCCGGGTACACCGGGGAGCTGTTTTTT
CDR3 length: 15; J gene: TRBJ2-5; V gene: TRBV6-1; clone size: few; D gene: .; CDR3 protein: CASSESDGPQETQYF; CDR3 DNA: TGTGCCAGCAGTGAATCCGACGGCCCACAAGAGACCCAGTACTTC
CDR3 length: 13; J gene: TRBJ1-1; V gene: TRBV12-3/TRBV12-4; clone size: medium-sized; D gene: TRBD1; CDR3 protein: CASSQDRVQEAFF; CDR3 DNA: TGTGCCAGCAGCCAGGACAGGGTCCAGGAAGCTTTCTTT
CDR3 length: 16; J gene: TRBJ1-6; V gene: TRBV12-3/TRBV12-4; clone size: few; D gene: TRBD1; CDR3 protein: CASSRDRAAYNSPLHF; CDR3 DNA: TGTGCCAGCAGCCGGGACAGGGCGGCCTATAATTCACCCCTCCACTTT
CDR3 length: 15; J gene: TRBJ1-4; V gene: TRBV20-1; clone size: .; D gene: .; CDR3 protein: CSARRRGAPGEKLFF; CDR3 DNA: TGCAGTGCTAGACGCAGGGGAGCCCCAGGGGAAAAACTGTTTTTT
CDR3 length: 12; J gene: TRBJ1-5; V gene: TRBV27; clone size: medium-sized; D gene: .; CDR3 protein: CASSHINQPQHF; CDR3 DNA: TGTGCCAGCAGTCATATAAATCAGCCCCAGCATTTT
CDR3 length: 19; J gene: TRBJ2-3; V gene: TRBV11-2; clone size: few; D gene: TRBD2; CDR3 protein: CASSLDSGTSGGVTDTQYF; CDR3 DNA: TGTGCCAGCAGCTTAGACAGCGGGACTAGCGGGGGGGTCACAGATACGCAGTATTTT
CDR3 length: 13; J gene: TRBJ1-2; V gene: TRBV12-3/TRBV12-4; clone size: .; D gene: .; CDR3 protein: CASSPTGILGYTF; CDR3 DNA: TGTGCCAGCAGTCCGACGGGGATATTGGGATACACCTTC
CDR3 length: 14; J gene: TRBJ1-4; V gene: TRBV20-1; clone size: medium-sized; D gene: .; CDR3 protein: CSAPPPGLREKLFF; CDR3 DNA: TGCAGTGCTCCTCCCCCCGGGTTAAGGGAAAAACTGTTTTTT
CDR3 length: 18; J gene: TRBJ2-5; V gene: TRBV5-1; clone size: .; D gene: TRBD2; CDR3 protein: CASSRRKMTSGGEETQYF; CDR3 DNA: TGCGCCAGCAGCCGACGTAAGATGACTAGCGGGGGAGAAGAGACCCAGTACTTC
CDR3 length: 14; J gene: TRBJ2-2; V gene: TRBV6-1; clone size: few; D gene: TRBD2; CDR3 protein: CASSELGGIRELFF; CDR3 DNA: TGTGCCAGCAGTGAACTCGGGGGGATACGGGAGCTGTTTTTT
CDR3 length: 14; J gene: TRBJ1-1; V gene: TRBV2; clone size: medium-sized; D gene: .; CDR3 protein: CASSEQGFEAEAFF; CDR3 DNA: TGTGCCAGCAGTGAACAGGGGTTCGAGGCTGAAGCTTTCTTT
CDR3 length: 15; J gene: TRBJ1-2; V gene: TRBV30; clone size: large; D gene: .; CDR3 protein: CAWSVPTGQGGGYTF; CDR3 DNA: TGTGCCTGGAGTGTACCAACAGGGCAGGGCGGTGGCTACACCTTC
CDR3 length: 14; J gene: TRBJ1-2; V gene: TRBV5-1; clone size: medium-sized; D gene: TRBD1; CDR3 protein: CASSLTGGVEGYTF; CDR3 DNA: TGCGCCAGCAGCTTGACAGGGGGTGTTGAGGGCTACACCTTC
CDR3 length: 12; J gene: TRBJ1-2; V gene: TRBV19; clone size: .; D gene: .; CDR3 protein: CASNRTVYGYTF; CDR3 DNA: TGTGCCAGTAACAGGACTGTTTACGGCTACACCTTC
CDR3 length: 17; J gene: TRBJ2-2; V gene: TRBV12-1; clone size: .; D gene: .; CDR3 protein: CASSFSVSPTNTGELFF; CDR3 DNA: TGTGCCAGCAGCTTTAGCGTTTCGCCCACGAACACCGGGGAGCTGTTTTTT
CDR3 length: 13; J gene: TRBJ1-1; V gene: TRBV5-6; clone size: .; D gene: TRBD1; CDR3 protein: CASSRAGGTEAFF; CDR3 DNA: TGTGCCAGCAGCCGAGCAGGGGGCACTGAAGCTTTCTTT
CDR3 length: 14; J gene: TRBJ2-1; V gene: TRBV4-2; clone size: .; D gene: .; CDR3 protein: CASSQDRTYNEQFF; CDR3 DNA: TGTGCCAGCAGCCAAGATCGCACGTACAATGAGCAGTTCTTC
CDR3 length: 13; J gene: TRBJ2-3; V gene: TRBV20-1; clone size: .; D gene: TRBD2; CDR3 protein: CSVAGGQADTQYF; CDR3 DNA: TGCAGTGTAGCGGGGGGGCAGGCAGATACGCAGTATTTT
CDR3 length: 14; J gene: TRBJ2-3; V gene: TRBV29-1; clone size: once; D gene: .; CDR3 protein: CSVEGRARTDTQYF; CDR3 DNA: TGCAGCGTTGAAGGCCGGGCCCGCACAGATACGCAGTATTTT
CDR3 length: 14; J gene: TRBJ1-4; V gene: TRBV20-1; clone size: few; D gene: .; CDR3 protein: CSARGGGLNEKLFF; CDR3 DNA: TGCAGTGCTAGAGGGGGGGGGCTAAATGAAAAACTGTTTTTT
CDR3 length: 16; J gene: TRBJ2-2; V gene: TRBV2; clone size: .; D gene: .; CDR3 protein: CASSEDIGESTGELFF; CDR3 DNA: TGTGCCAGCAGTGAAGACATCGGTGAATCAACCGGGGAGCTGTTTTTT
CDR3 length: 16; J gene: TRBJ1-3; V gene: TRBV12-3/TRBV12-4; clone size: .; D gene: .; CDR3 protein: CASSPLLPGNGNTIYF; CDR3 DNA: TGTGCCAGCAGTCCCTTACTACCGGGTAATGGAAACACCATATATTTT
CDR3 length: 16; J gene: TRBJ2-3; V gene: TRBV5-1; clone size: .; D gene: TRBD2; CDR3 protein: CASSRLSGEGTDTQYF; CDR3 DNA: TGCGCCAGCAGCCGCCTGAGCGGGGAAGGCACAGATACGCAGTATTTT
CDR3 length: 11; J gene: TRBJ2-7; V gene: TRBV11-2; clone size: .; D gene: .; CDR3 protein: CASSVSYEQYF; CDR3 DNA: TGTGCCAGCAGCGTTTCCTACGAGCAGTACTTC
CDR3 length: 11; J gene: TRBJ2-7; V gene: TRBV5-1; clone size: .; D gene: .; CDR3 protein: CASKGEYEQYF; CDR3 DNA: TGCGCCAGCAAAGGGGAGTACGAGCAGTACTTC
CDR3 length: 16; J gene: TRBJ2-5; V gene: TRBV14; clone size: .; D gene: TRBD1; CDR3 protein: CASSQSLGQGRETQYF; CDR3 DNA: TGTGCCAGCAGCCAGAGCCTGGGACAGGGCCGGGAGACCCAGTACTTC
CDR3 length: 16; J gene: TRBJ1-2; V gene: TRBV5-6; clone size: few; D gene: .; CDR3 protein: CASSLSPVGAGIGYTF; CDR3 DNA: TGTGCCAGCAGCTTGAGCCCGGTCGGTGCGGGGATTGGCTACACCTTC
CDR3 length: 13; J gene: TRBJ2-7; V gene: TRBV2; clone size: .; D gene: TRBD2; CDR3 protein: CASTRDGGGEQYF; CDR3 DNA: TGTGCCAGCACCCGGGACGGGGGGGGCGAGCAGTACTTC